A single sample is the source of the 10 T cell receptor beta chains below, sequenced in a study of blood T cells in healthy people across ages. Combining a sample-barcoded 5' primer with a J-beta primer mix, a second PCR ran for roughly 7 to 12 cycles. TCRdb independently ran MiXCR on the 5' RACE reads; one entry per CDR3 protein. The sample holds about 640,000 distinct CDR3 sequences, around 54% seen once. The sample was blood. These receptors were collected from a man aged 55 to 70 in good health.

This clonotype was counted only a few times. The chain couples TRBV20-1 to TRBJ2-1; TRBD1 agrees at 10 bases. The V gene's germline CDR1 is DFQATT and CDR2 SNEGSKA (reference sequence). J gave up 9 bases and V 3 bases, and 11 bases lay outside the gene matches. The CDR3 contains 15 residues. This CDR3 reads CSASPGTGVMVEQFF. For the CDR3, the DNA is TGCAGTGCTAGCCCCGGGACAGGGGTTATGGTTGAGCAGTTCTTC.

This sequence joins TRBV7-9 and TRBJ2-4, with TRBD2 identical over 9 bases. The DNA matches TRBJ2-5 better at its end, which makes the J call doubtful. Germline-derived CDR1 and CDR2 are SEHNR and FQNEAQ (reference sequence). The CDR3 contains 16 residues. The CDR3 loop is CASSYEGLAGQETQYF. The CDR3 bases are TGTGCCAGCAGCTACGAGGGACTAGCAGGCCAAGAGACCCAGTACTTC.

The rearrangement links TRBV4-1 to TRBJ1-4; tentatively, D is TRBD1 (5 bases). V lost 6 bases to trimming and J lost 0 bases, with 11 bases between them. This CDR3 has 15 residues. The V gene's germline CDR1 is MGHRA and CDR2 YSYEKL. CDR3: CASRTSTATNEKLFF. DNA for the CDR3: TGCGCCAGCAGAACGTCGACAGCAACTAATGAAAAACTGTTTTTT.

The chain links TRBV20-1 to TRBJ2-5; the D gene is possibly TRBD1 (5 bases). Germline V lookup: CDR1 DFQATT, CDR2 SNEGSKA (reference sequence). The CDR3 contains 14 residues. V was shortened by 0 bases and J by 4 bases, with 12 bases between the two germline ends. CDR3 sequence (DNA): TGCAGTGCTAGAGAGGCTCTTGGGGCAGAGACCCAGTACTTC. Its protein is CSAREALGAETQYF.

This sequence joins TRBV6-5 and TRBJ2-6; 8 nucleotides align to TRBD1. After removal of 6 bases from V and 10 bases from J, the junction contained 5 bases not matched to a gene. CDR3 length: 13 amino acids. CDR1 MNHEY and CDR2 SVGAGI come from the germline V gene. The CDR3 DNA is TGTGCCAGCAGGGCAGACAGGGGAAACGTCCTGACTTTC. It codes for CASRADRGNVLTF.

The genes are TRBV5-1 and TRBJ1-4; D is uncertain. The CDR3 has 14 amino acids. Trimming removed 0 bases from V and 6 bases from J, with 9 bases in between. The germline V gene has CDR1 SGHRS and CDR2 YFSETQ. The CDR3 region is CASSLDGGDEKLFF. The DNA for the CDR3 is TGCGCCAGCAGCTTGGACGGTGGGGATGAAAAACTGTTTTTT.

There are many counts of this clonotype. The genes are TRBV20-1 and TRBJ2-5, with TRBD1 matching 7 bases. The CDR3 sequence is 13 residues long. CDR1 and CDR2 (germline): DFQATT, SNEGSKA (reference sequence). The J segment lost 1 base and the V segment lost 1 base, leaving 0 bases of the junction unmatched. The CDR3 DNA is TGCAGTGCTAGAGGACAGGGCCAAGAGACCCAGTACTTC. Translation: CSARGQGQETQYF.

The genes are TRBV20-1 and TRBJ1-6; the D is unclear. The CDR3 sequence is 13 residues long. In germline, CDR1 is DFQATT, CDR2 SNEGSKA (reference sequence). Trimming took 0 bases from V and 8 from J, leaving 8 bases between them. The DNA for the CDR3 is TGCAGTGCTAGAGAAGCGGGAGATTCACCCCTCCACTTT. It yields the protein CSAREAGDSPLHF.

The CDR3 bases are TGTGCCAGCAGCTCGGGTAGAGCCAAAAACATTCAGTACTTC. This gives the protein CASSSGRAKNIQYF. The chain uses TRBV7-2 and TRBJ2-4; D not certain. The CDR3 loop spans 14 amino acids. Germline-derived CDR1 and CDR2 are SGHTA and FQGNSA. V dropped 4 bases and J dropped 0 bases, with 7 bases sitting between them.

To note about this clonotype: An end of the junction differs from the germline gene, which may be a read error. This chain uses TRBV3-1 with TRBJ2-7, with a weak D call TRBD1 (6 bases). The germline CDR1 and CDR2 sequences are LGHDT and YNNKEL (reference sequence). The CDR3 consists of 14 residues. CDR3 residues: CVSSQAGANYEQYF. The DNA of the CDR3 is TGTGTCAGCAGCCAAGCAGGGGCCAACTACGAGCAGTACTTC.